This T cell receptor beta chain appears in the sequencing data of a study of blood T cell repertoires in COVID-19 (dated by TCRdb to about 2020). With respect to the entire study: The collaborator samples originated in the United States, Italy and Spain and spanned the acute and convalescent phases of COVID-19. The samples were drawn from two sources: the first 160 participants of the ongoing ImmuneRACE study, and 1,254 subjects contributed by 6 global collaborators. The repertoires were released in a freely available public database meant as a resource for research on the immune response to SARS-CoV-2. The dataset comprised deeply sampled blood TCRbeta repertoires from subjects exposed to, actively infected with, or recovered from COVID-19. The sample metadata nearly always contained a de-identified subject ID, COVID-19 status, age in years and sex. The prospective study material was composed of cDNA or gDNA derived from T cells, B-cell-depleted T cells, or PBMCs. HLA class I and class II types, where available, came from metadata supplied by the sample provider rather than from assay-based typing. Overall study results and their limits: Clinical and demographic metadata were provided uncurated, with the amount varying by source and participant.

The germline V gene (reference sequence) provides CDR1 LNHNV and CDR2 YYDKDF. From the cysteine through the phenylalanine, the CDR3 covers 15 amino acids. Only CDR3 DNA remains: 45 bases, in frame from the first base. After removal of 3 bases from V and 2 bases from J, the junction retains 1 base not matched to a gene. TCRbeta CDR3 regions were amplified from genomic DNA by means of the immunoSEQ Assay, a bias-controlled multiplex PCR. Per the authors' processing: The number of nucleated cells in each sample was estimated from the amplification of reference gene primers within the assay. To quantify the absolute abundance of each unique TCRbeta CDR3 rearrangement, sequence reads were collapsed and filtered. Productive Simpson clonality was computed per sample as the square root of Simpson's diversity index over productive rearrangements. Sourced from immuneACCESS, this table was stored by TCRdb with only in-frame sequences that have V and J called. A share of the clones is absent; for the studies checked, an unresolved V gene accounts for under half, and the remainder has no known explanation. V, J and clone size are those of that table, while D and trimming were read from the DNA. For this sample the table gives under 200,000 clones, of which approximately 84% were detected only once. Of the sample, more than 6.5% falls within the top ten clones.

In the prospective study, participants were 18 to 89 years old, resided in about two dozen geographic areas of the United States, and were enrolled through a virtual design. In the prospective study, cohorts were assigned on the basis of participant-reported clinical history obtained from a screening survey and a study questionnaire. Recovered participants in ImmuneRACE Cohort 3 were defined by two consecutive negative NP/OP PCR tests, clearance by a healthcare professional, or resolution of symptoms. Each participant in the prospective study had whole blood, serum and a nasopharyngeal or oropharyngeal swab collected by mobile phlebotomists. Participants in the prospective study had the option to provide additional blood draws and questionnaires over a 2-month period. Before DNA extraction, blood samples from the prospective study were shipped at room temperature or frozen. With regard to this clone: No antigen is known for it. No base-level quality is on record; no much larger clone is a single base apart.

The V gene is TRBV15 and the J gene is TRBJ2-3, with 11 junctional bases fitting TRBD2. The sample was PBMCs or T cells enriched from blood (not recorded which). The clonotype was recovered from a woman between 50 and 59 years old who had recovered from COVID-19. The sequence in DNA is TGTGCCACCAGCAGGGGACTAGCGGACACAGATACGCAGTATTTT. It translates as CATSRGLADTDTQYF.